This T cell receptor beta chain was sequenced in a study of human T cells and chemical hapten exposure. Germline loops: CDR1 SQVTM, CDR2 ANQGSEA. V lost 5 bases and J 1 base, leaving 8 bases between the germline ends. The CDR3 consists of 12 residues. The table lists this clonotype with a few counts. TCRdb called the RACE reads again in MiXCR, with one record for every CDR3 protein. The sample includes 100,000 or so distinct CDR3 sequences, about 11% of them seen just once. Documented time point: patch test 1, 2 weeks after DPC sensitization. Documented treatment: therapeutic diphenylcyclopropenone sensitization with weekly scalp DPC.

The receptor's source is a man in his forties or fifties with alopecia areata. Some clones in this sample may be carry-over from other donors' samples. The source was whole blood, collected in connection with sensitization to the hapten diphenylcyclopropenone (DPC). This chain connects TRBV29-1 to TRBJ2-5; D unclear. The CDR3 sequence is CSVSPGQETQYF. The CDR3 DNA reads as TGCAGCGTTTCCCCCGGCCAAGAGACCCAGTACTTC.